This T cell receptor (beta chain) was captured by sequencing in a study of neoadjuvant anti-PD-1 for oral cavity cancer. Across the study: Patients mostly received three to four biweekly nivolumab doses at 3 mg/kg before surgery.

Notes on the study in general: Only a few patients per response group were TCR-analyzed; validation needed.

This CDR3 region has 15 residues. The V gene's germline CDR1 is SGHTA and CDR2 FQGNSA. Trimming removed 1 base from V and 6 bases from J, with 15 bases in between. As for this clone: Its antigen is not identified.

This table comes from immunoSEQ multiplex PCR, and its TCRdb copy is limited to in-frame clones, with some not included. The data contain roughly 16,000 clones, 35% to 50% of them seen just once; the ten biggest clones take up around two fifths. Regarding time point: after neoadjuvant nivolumab, at surgical resection. The J gene is TRBJ1-2, the V gene TRBV7-2; possibly TRBD1 for D (5 bases). The specimen was tumor tissue, collected after nivolumab (anti-PD-1) treatment. The sequence was collected from a person aged 40 to 85 with oral cavity squamous cell carcinoma. The CDR3 protein is CASSLDEGMPHGYTF. The CDR3 DNA follows: TGTGCCAGCAGCTTAGATGAGGGGATGCCTCATGGCTACACCTTC. The full variable domain, rest sourced from reference TRBV7-2 and TRBJ1-2, is GAGVSQSPSNKVTEKGKDVELRCDPISGHTALYWYRQSLGQGLEFLIYFQGNSAPDKSGLPSDRFSAERTGGSVSTLTIQRTQQEDSAVYLCASSLDEGMPHGYTFGSGTRLTVV.